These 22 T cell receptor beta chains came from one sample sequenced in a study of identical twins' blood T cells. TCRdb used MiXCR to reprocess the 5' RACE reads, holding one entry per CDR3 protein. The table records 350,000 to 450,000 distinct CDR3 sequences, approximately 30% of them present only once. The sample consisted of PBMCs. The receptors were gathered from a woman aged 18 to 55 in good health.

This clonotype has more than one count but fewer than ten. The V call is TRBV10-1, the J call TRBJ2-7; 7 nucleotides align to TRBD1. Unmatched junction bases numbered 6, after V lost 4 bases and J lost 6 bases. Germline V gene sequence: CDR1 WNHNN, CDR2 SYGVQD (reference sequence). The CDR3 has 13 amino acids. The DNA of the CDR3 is TGCGCCAGCAGTGTGTACCGGACAGGCGAGCAGTACTTC. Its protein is CASSVYRTGEQYF.

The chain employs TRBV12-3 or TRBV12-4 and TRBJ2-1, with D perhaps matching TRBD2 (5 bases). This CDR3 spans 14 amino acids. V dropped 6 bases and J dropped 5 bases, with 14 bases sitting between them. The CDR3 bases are TGTGCCAGCAGGTCTAGCTCTCGGGACAATGAGCAGTTCTTC. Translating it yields CASRSSSRDNEQFF.

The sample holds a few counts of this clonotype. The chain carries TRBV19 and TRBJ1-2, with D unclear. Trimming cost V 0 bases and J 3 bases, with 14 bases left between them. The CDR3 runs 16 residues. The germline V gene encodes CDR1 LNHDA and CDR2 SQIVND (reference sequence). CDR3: CASSIDRLVEYYGYTF. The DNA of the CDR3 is TGTGCCAGTAGTATAGATCGTCTTGTGGAGTACTATGGCTACACCTTC.

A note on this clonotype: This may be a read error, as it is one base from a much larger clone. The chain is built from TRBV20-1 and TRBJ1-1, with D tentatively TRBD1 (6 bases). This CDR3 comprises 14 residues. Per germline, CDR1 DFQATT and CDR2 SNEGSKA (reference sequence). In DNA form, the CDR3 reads TGCAGTGCTGGAGATCCCAACAGGGTCACTGAAGCTTTCTTT. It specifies CSAGDPNRVTEAFF.

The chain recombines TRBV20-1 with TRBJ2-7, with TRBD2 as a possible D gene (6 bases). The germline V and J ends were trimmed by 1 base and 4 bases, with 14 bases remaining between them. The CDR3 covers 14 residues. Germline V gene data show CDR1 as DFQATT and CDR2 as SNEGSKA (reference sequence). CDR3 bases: TGCAGTGCTAGAGCACGGACTAACCCATACGAGCAGTACTTC. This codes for CSARARTNPYEQYF.

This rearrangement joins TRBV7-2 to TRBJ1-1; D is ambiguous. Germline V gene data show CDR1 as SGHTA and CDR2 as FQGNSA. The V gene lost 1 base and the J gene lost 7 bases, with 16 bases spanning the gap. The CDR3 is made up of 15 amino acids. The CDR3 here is CASSLVSSPQFEAFF. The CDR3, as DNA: TGTGCCAGCAGCTTAGTATCGTCCCCCCAATTTGAAGCTTTCTTT.

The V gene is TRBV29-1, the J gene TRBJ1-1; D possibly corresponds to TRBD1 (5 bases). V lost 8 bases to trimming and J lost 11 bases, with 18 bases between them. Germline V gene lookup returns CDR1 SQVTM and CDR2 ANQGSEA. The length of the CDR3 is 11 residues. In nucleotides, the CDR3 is TGCAGCCTCCGAGAGGGGCGGATGGCTTTCTTT. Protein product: CSLREGRMAFF.

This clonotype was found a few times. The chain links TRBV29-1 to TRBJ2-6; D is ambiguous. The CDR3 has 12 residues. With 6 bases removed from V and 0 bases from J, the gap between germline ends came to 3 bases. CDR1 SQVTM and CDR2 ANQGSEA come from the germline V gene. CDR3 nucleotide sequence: TGCAGCGTCAACTCTGGGGCCAACGTCCTGACTTTC. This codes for CSVNSGANVLTF.

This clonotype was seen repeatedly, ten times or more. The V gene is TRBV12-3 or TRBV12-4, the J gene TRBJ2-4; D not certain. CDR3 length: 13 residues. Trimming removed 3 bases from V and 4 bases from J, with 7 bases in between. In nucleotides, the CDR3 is TGTGCCAGCAGTTTCCAACAGAAAAACATTCAGTACTTC. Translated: CASSFQQKNIQYF.

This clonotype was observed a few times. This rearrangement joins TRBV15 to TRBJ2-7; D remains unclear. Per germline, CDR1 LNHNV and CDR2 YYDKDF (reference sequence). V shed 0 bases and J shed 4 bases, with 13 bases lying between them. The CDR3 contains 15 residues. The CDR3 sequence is CATSRDLGRYYEQYF. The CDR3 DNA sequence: TGTGCCACCAGCAGAGATCTAGGCAGATATTACGAGCAGTACTTC.

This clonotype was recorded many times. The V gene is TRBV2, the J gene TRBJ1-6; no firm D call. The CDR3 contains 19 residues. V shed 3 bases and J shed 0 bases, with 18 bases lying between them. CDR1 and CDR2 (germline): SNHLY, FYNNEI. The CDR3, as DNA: TGTGCCAGCAGTGAGGAGGGAATAAGGTCAAGCTCCTATAATTCACCCCTCCACTTT. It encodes CASSEEGIRSSSYNSPLHF.

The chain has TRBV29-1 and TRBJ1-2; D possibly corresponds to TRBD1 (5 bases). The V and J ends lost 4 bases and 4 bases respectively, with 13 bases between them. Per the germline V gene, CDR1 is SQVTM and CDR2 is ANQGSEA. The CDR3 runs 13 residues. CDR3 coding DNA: TGCAGCGTTGTAAGGACACCGATCTATGGCTACACCTTC. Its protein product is CSVVRTPIYGYTF. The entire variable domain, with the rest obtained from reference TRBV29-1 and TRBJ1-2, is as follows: SAVISQKPSRDICQRGTSLTIQCQVDSQVTMMFWYRQQPGQSLTLIATANQGSEATYESGFVIDKFPISRPNLTFSTLTVSNMSPEDSSIYLCSVVRTPIYGYTFGSGTRLTVV.

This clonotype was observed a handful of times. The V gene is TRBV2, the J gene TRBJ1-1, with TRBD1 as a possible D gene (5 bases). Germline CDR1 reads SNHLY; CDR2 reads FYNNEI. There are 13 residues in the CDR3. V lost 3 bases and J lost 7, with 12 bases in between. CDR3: CASSDRVEGEAFF. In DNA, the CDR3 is TGTGCCAGCAGTGACAGGGTAGAGGGTGAAGCTTTCTTT. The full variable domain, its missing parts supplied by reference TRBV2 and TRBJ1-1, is EPEVTQTPSHQVTQMGQEVILRCVPISNHLYFYWYRQILGQKVEFLVSFYNNEISEKSEIFDDQFSVERPDGSNFTLKIRSTKLEDSAMYFCASSDRVEGEAFFGQGTRLTVV.

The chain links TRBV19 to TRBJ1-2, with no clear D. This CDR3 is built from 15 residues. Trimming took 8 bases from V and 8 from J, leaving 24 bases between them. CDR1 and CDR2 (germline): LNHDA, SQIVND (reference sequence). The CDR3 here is CASRELEGPRLGYTF. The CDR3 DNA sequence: TGTGCCAGTCGGGAGTTGGAGGGCCCTCGGCTGGGCTACACCTTC.

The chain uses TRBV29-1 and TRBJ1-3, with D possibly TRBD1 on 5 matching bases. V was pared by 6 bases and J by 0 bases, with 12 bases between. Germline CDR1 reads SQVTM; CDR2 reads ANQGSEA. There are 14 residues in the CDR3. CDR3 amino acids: CSVQGGNSGNTIYF. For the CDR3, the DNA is TGCAGCGTGCAGGGAGGGAACTCTGGAAACACCATATATTTT.

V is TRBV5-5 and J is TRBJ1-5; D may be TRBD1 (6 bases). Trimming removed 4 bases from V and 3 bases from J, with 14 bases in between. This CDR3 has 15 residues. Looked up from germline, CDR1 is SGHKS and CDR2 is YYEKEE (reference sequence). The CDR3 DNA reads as TGTGCCAGCAGCAGAACAGGGTTTCACAATCAGCCCCAGCATTTT. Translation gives CASSRTGFHNQPQHF.

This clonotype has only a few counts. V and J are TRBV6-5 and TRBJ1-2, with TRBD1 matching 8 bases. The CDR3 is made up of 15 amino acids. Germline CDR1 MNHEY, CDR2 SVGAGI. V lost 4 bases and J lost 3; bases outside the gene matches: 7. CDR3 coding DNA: TGTGCCAGCAGTTCGTCAGGGGGCGCGGACTATGGCTACACCTTC. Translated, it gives CASSSSGGADYGYTF.

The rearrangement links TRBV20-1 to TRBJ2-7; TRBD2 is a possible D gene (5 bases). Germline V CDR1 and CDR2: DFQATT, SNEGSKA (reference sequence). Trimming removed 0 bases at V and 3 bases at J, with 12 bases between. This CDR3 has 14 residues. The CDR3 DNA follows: TGCAGTGCTAGAGATATTGAACGGGACTACGAGCAGTACTTC. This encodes CSARDIERDYEQYF.

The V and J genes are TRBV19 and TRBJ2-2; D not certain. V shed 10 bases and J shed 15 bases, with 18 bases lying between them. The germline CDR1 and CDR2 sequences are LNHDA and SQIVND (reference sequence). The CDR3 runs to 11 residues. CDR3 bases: TGTGCCACCCTCATTGACTCCGAGGTGTTTTTT. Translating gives CATLIDSEVFF. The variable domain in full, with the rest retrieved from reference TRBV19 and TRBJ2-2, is DGGITQSPKYLFRKEGQNVTLSCEQNLNHDAMYWYRQDPGQGLRLIYYSQIVNDFQKGDIAEGYSVSREKKESFPLTVTSAQKNPTAFYLCATLIDSEVFFGEGSRLTVL.

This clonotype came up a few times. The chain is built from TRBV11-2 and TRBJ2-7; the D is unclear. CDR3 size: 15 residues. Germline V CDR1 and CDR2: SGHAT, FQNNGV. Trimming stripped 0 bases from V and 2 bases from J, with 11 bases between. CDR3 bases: TGTGCCAGCAGCTTAGATCTCAGACTCGCCTACGAGCAGTACTTC. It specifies CASSLDLRLAYEQYF. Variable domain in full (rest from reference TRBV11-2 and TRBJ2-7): EAGVAQSPRYKIIEKRQSVAFWCNPISGHATLYWYQQILGQGPKLLIQFQNNGVVDDSQLPKDRFSAERLKGVDSTLKIQPAKLEDSAVYLCASSLDLRLAYEQYFGPGTRLTVT.

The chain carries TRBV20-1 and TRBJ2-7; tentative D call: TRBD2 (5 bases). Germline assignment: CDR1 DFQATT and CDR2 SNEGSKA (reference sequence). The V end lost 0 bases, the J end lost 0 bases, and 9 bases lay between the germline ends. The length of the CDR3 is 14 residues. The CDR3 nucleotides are TGCAGTGCTAGAGAGCGGGCGAGCTCCTACGAGCAGTACTTC. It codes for CSARERASSYEQYF.

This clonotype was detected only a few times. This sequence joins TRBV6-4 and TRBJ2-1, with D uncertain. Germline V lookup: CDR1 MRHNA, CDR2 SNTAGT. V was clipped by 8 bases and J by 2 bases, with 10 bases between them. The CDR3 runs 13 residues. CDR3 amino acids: CASSKEPYNEQFF. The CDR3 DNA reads TGTGCCAGCTCCAAGGAGCCCTACAATGAGCAGTTCTTC.